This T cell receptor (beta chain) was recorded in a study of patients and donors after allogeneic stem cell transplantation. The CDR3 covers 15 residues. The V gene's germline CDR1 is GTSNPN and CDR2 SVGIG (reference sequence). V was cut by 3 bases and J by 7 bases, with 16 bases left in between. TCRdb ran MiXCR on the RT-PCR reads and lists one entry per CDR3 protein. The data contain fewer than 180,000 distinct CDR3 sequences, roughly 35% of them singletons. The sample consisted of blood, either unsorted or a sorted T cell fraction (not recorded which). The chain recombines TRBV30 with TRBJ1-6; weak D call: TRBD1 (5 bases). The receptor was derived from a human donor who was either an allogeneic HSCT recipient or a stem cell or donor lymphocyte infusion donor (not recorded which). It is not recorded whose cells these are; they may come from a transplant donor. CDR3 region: CAWSPGGGFNSPLHF. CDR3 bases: TGTGCCTGGAGCCCCGGGGGGGGGTTCAATTCACCCCTCCACTTT.